Included here is one TCR beta chain sequence, with context. The data were taken from a study of shared clonotypes between healthy human individuals. TCRdb's copy holds only in-frame clones and misses some; the assay was immunoSEQ multiplex PCR. The sample yields hundreds of thousands of clones, about 80% seen once. CDR3 size: 15 residues. The V end lost 0 bases, the J end lost 4 bases, and 12 bases lay between the germline ends. The germline V gene has CDR1 PRHDT and CDR2 FYEKMQ (reference sequence). This sequence joins TRBV13 and TRBJ1-2; D ambiguous. Sequencing was performed on PBMCs. This TCR was sampled from a woman in her forties in good health. Some clones in this sample may be carry-over from other donors' samples. The CDR3 bases are TGTGCCAGCAGCTTAGGCCGCGCGTCGTCCTATGGCTACACCTTC. Its translation: CASSLGRASSYGYTF.